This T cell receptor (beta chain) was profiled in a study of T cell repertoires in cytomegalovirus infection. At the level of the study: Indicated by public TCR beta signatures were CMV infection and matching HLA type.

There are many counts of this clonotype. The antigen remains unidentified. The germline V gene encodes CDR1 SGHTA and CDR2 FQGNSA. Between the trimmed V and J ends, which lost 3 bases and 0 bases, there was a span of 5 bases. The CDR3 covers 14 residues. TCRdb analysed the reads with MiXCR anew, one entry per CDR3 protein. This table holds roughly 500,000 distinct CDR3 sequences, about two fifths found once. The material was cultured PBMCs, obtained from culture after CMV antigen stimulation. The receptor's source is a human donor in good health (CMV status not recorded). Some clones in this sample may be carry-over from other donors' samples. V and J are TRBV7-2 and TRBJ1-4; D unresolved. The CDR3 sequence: CASSLTTTNEKLFF. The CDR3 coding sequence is TGTGCCAGCAGCTTGACAACAACTAATGAAAAACTGTTTTTT.